This T cell receptor (beta chain) appears in the sequencing data of a study of CD8+ T cells in alopecia areata. Looking at the study overall: For the treated group, dosing was oral tofacitinib at 5 to 10 mg twice daily. Findings and limits, study-wide: Scalp clonality dropped significantly under tofacitinib, as did expanded CD8+ top-100 clones.

The CDR3 loop spans 15 amino acids. CDR1 is LNHNV, CDR2 YYDKDF, per germline (reference sequence). V lost 0 bases to trimming and J lost 5 bases, with 13 bases between them. Once RNA had been extracted, it was reverse transcribed into cDNA to act as the sequencing template. Profiled with immunoSEQ multiplex PCR; TCRdb holds only in-frame clones, not every one. This sample has 95,000 to 150,000 clones, with roughly 55% found just once. Treatment in this sample: oral pan-JAK inhibitor, 5-10 mg twice daily. With regard to this clone: Antigen unknown.

The sequences come from CD4+ T cells sorted from blood, collected at week 4, from a patient treated with tofacitinib. V is TRBV15 and J is TRBJ2-5; D might be TRBD1 (5 bases). This TCR came from a human donor with alopecia areata. The CDR3 sequence: CATSRDSGRVETQYF. The DNA for the CDR3 is TGTGCCACCAGCAGAGATAGTGGCAGGGTGGAGACCCAGTACTTC.